The clone carrying this T cell receptor (beta chain) was picked up many times. Its antigen is not identified. The sample is drawn from a study of T cells in Graves' hyperthyroidism and ophthalmopathy. Study results and limitations: Most expanded thyroid clonotypes above 0.001 recurred in blood.

RNA transcripts gave rise to amplified TCR beta CDR3 regions. Using the HTBI primer set, a first-round RT-PCR was run on the TCR CDR3. TCRdb re-called the multiplex PCR reads through MiXCR, storing one row per CDR3 protein. This table has hundreds of thousands of distinct CDR3 sequences, 12% to 15% appearing once. V dropped 4 bases and J dropped 4 bases, with 8 bases sitting between them. The CDR3 has 12 amino acids. The germline CDR1 and CDR2 sequences are MDHEN and SYDVKM. This clonotype was obtained from a woman younger than 30 with Graves' hyperthyroidism. The chain links TRBV28 to TRBJ2-7, with D uncertain. Source material: blood. In DNA, the CDR3 is TGTGCCAGCAGTTCCTTCAGATACGAGCAGTACTTC. It encodes CASSSFRYEQYF.